These T cell receptor beta chains were read from a single sample in a study of OX40 agonist ivuxolimab in advanced cancers. Repertoires were generated with immunoSEQ multiplex PCR, while TCRdb's copy carries only in-frame clones and drops some. Of about 54,000 clones in the sample, 85% to 95% were seen once. The material was CD4+ or CD8+ T cells sorted from blood, obtained in a trial of the OX40 agonist ivuxolimab. The receptor source for this set is an adult with an advanced solid tumor such as melanoma, head and neck, liver or kidney cancer. The CDR3 runs from the conserved cysteine through the conserved F or W. The order of the fields is V gene, CDR3 protein.

TRBV5-1	CASSLGQANYGYTF
TRBV5-6	CASSLVRAGNTIYF
TRBV6-1	CASSEEPVPYEQYF
TRBV7-9	CATYTRTVWDTDTQYF
TRBV9	CASSSTGDRGNEQYF
TRBV4-1	CASSQDTPWTGGEGNTIYF
TRBV11-2	CASSLISVRETQYF
TRBV19	CASSIRGGGSNQPQHF
TRBV30	CAWSVRFNEQYF
TRBV7-2	CASSITSKGGEFF
TRBV11-2	CASSLPGFEAFF
TRBV6-5	CASSYSLDQPQHF
TRBV27	CASSLVTVPMNTEAFF
TRBV19	CASSLTSGRAGEQFF
TRBV4-1	CASSQVGRMADVNTEAFF
TRBV29-1	CSVGVNTEAFF
TRBV28	CASSSRLGNQPQHF
TRBV11-3	CASSLGSNTEAFF
TRBV6-5	CASSSQLFHGTQYF
TRBV5-6	CASSLAGSYNEQFF
TRBV28	CASSPGGGPSDTQYF
TRBV5-1	CASTARGQGVINEQFF